This TCR beta chain derives from a study of cytomegalovirus exposure and HLA in healthy donors. With 60 Vbeta and 13 Jbeta primers, the PCR was carried out. TCRdb keeps only in-frame clones here, not all; method: immunoSEQ multiplex PCR. This sample yields roughly 290,000 clones, of which 75% to 85% are seen a single time; 0.3% belongs to the top ten. General study results and limits: Indistinguishability led to the exclusion of some V segments, TRBV6-2 and TRBV6-3 included. Per a later analysis, 15,000 to 20,000 TCR beta sequences showed association with HLA alleles at 0.05 false discovery rate. HLA-A and HLA-B allele assignments for most subjects were reportedly predicted accurately using TCR beta sequences. Roughly uniform depth of sequencing across donors was assumed in presence/absence analyses.

The length of the CDR3 is 18 residues. V trimming: 2 bases; J trimming: 6 bases; junction bases outside the gene matches: 16. Per germline, CDR1 MNHEY and CDR2 SMNVEV (reference sequence). On this clone itself: The antigen remains undetermined.

The sequence was obtained from a girl aged 2-10 years in good health and CMV-seronegative. This rearrangement joins TRBV27 to TRBJ2-3; TRBD1 aligns across 8 bases. Source material: PBMCs. The chain's CDR3 is CASSLRIRQGAWRDTQYF. In DNA form, the CDR3 reads TGTGCCAGCAGTTTACGTATCCGGCAGGGGGCTTGGAGGGATACGCAGTATTTT.